This T cell receptor (beta chain) is drawn from a study of control samples from healthy donors and cancer patients. Germline V gene lookup returns CDR1 SGDLS and CDR2 YYNGEE. The ends were cut back, 4 bases at V and 0 bases at J, with 11 bases in the middle. There are 15 residues in the CDR3. TCRdb's table, derived via immunoSEQ multiplex PCR, lists solely in-frame clones and lacks some. The data show some 120,000 clones, around nine tenths seen once. The sample was blood. This TCR was sampled from a man aged 35-49 years in good health. The V call is TRBV9, the J call TRBJ2-1; tentative D call: TRBD2 (7 bases). This CDR3 is CASSRGGPSYNEQFF. CDR3 bases: TGTGCCAGCAGCCGCGGGGGCCCCTCCTACAATGAGCAGTTCTTC.